The 22 T cell receptor beta chains reported below all come from one sample, sequenced in a study of identical twins. TCRdb redid the calling of the 5' RACE reads with MiXCR, one entry per CDR3 protein. Among hundreds of thousands of distinct CDR3 sequences listed, 21% were seen once. The same specimen was also included in a second study, on T cells expressing NK-cell markers.

Sequencing used PBMCs. The source of these receptors is a woman aged 18-29 years in good health.

This clonotype was detected many times. The chain has TRBV12-3 or TRBV12-4 and TRBJ1-2; TRBD1 is a possible D gene (5 bases). This CDR3 is built from 13 residues. Deletions cut 5 bases from V and 3 bases from J, with 10 bases between. The CDR3 sequence: CASSTGAYYGYTF. The CDR3 DNA sequence: TGTGCCAGCAGTACAGGAGCCTACTATGGCTACACCTTC.

The chain joins TRBV5-1 to TRBJ2-4, with D hard to call. Deletions cut 4 bases from V and 6 bases from J, with 11 bases between. The germline CDR1 and CDR2 sequences are SGHRS and YFSETQ. The CDR3 is 13 residues long. CDR3: CASSNDPSNIQYF. In DNA, the CDR3 is TGCGCCAGCAGCAACGACCCCTCAAACATTCAGTACTTC.

The V call is TRBV5-4, the J call TRBJ2-1, with a tentative D call TRBD2 (5 bases). The CDR3 is 15 amino acids. From germline, CDR1 is SGHNT and CDR2 YYREEE (reference sequence). V was cut by 2 bases and J by 0 bases, with 9 bases left in between. In nucleotides, the CDR3 is TGTGCCAGCAGCTTCGCGAGGGCCTCCTACAATGAGCAGTTCTTC. This encodes CASSFARASYNEQFF.

The chain combines TRBV28 with TRBJ2-3, with 7 bases fitting TRBD1. The CDR3 contains 20 residues. Trimming at V came to 6 bases and at J to 0 bases, leaving 21 bases not matched to a gene. Looked up from germline, CDR1 is MDHEN and CDR2 is SYDVKM. CDR3 sequence reads: CASSLDRELIIISSTDTQYF. CDR3 DNA: TGTGCCAGCAGCCTTGACAGGGAACTAATTATAATTTCTAGCACAGATACGCAGTATTTT.

In DNA form, the CDR3 reads TGTGCCACCAGTGATGTAGGAAGCGGGAAGTCGGATACGCAGTATTTT. This codes for CATSDVGSGKSDTQYF. V usage is TRBV24-1 and J usage is TRBJ2-3; 7 bases align to TRBD2. V was clipped by 3 bases and J by 6 bases; unmatched bases: 11. Germline lookup yields CDR1 KGHDR and CDR2 SFDVKD. The CDR3 loop spans 16 amino acids.

V and J are TRBV6-2 or TRBV6-3 and TRBJ2-1; 9 positions agree with TRBD2. Germline V lookup: CDR1 MNHEY, CDR2 SVGEGT. The ends lost 6 bases at V and 8 bases at J; junction bases unmatched: 11. The CDR3 totals 15 residues. CDR3 amino acids: CASSSGTSFSDEQFF. CDR3 sequence (DNA): TGTGCCAGCAGCTCCGGGACTAGCTTTTCCGATGAGCAGTTCTTC.

The chain recombines TRBV12-3 or TRBV12-4 with TRBJ2-1; 8 nucleotides align to TRBD2. The trim removed 8 bases at V and 7 bases at J, leaving 10 bases unmatched. The CDR3 spans 14 residues. The CDR3 region has the DNA TGTGCCAGCGGCAAAAGCGGGGGAAGGAATGAGCAGTTCTTC. It yields the protein CASGKSGGRNEQFF.

The chain links TRBV19 to TRBJ2-7, with TRBD2 identical over 7 bases. The CDR3 runs to 14 residues. Germline assignment: CDR1 LNHDA and CDR2 SQIVND (reference sequence). The junction had 12 bases not matched to a gene; V was cut back by 5 bases and J by 8 bases. CDR3 sequence (DNA): TGTGCCAGTAGTGCCGCGGGGGTAGGTGGGAAGCAGTACTTC. Amino acids: CASSAAGVGGKQYF.

This chain connects TRBV10-3 to TRBJ2-2; possibly TRBD1 or TRBD2 for D (5 bases each). The germline gives CDR1 ENHRY, CDR2 SYGVKD. This CDR3 region has 15 residues. Trimming stripped 4 bases from V and 3 bases from J, with 12 bases between. Here the CDR3 DNA reads TGTGCCATCAGTGGTCCGGGACGGTACACCGGGGAGCTGTTTTTT. Its translation: CAISGPGRYTGELFF.

The chain joins TRBV6-1 to TRBJ2-7; D is unclear. CDR1 and CDR2 (germline): MNHNS, SASEGT. The CDR3 sequence is 13 residues long. V gave up 6 bases and J gave up 2 bases, with 11 bases separating them. The CDR3 protein is CASSPARTYEQYF. The CDR3 coding sequence is TGTGCCAGCAGCCCAGCTAGAACCTACGAGCAGTACTTC.

Only a few counts were recorded for this clonotype. The J gene is TRBJ2-7, the V gene TRBV12-3 or TRBV12-4; 7 nucleotides match TRBD2. The CDR3 covers 15 residues. The V segment lost 5 bases and the J segment 7 bases; nucleotides outside the gene matches: 14. In DNA, the CDR3 is TGTGCCAGCAGTCCTCGGACTAGGGGAGTGGAGGAGCAGTACTTC. Its translation is CASSPRTRGVEEQYF.

The chain carries TRBV29-1 and TRBJ2-3, with D perhaps TRBD2 (7 bases). The CDR3 is 14 amino acids. V lost 8 bases and J lost 0, with 15 bases in between. Germline CDR1 is SQVTM and CDR2 is ANQGSEA. CDR3 protein: CSLRAGASTDTQYF. The CDR3 nucleotides read TGCAGCCTGAGGGCGGGGGCTAGCACAGATACGCAGTATTTT.

This clonotype was seen a handful of times. The chain combines TRBV20-1 with TRBJ1-3; D not resolved. Between the trimmed V and J ends, which lost 6 bases and 6 bases, there was a span of 30 bases. The length of the CDR3 is 18 residues. CDR1 is DFQATT, CDR2 SNEGSKA, per germline (reference sequence). The DNA of the CDR3 is TGCAGTGCGCTACTCTCCAGTCGAAGCCACCCGGGTGAAAACACCATATATTTT. Residues: CSALLSSRSHPGENTIYF.

In its sample, this clonotype was seen many times. This rearrangement joins TRBV7-9 to TRBJ2-5; D could derive from TRBD1 or TRBD2 (5 bases each). Germline V gene data show CDR1 as SEHNR and CDR2 as FQNEAQ (reference sequence). This CDR3 is built from 14 residues. V was pared by 1 base and J by 5 bases, with 11 bases between. CDR3 amino acids: CASSLDLGVETQYF. DNA for the CDR3: TGTGCCAGCAGCTTAGATCTGGGGGTGGAGACCCAGTACTTC. The entire variable domain, with the rest obtained from reference TRBV7-9 and TRBJ2-5, is as follows: DTGVSQNPRHKITKRGQNVTFRCDPISEHNRLYWYRQTLGQGPEFLTYFQNEAQLEKSRLLSDRFSAERPKGSFSTLEIQRTEQGDSAMYLCASSLDLGVETQYFGPGTRLLVL.

The rearrangement uses TRBV12-3 or TRBV12-4 and TRBJ1-3, with TRBD1 matching over 11 bases. CDR3 size: 15 residues. V was clipped by 6 bases and J by 3 bases; unmatched bases: 4. The CDR3 protein is CASRRTGGYGNTIYF. The CDR3, as DNA: TGTGCCAGCAGGAGGACAGGGGGCTATGGAAACACCATATATTTT.

This clonotype has a handful of counts. Here the CDR3 reads CSALPVAGGKETQYF. CDR3 coding DNA: TGCAGTGCTCTCCCCGTAGCGGGGGGGAAGGAGACCCAGTACTTC. The chain combines TRBV20-1 with TRBJ2-5, with 11 bases lining up with TRBD2. With V trimmed by 5 bases and J by 5 bases, 10 bases remained unmatched. Germline values: CDR1 DFQATT, CDR2 SNEGSKA (reference sequence). The CDR3 spans 15 residues.

This clonotype showed up many times. CDR3 in amino acids: CSASRTAAQETQYF. CDR3 coding DNA: TGCAGTGCTTCCCGGACAGCCGCCCAAGAGACCCAGTACTTC. The gene calls are TRBV20-1 and TRBJ2-5; perhaps TRBD1 as D (6 bases). The V gene lost 5 bases and the J gene lost 1 base, with 14 bases spanning the gap. CDR3 size: 14 residues. The germline gives CDR1 DFQATT, CDR2 SNEGSKA (reference sequence).

The chain has TRBV5-6 and TRBJ1-1; possible D gene TRBD1, 5 bases. CDR1 is SGHDT, CDR2 YYEEEE, per germline. Trimming removed 7 bases from V and 1 base from J, with 14 bases in between. The CDR3 extends over 14 amino acids. DNA of the CDR3: TGTGCCAGCGCGCGTATGGGGGGGAACACTGAAGCTTTCTTT. As protein: CASARMGGNTEAFF.

This clonotype was seen only a few times. The chain joins TRBV10-3 to TRBJ1-5, with D maybe TRBD1 (5 bases). V was pared by 0 bases and J by 7 bases, with 13 bases between. Germline assignment: CDR1 ENHRY and CDR2 SYGVKD. CDR3 length equals 15 residues. The DNA for the CDR3 is TGTGCCATCAGTGAGTCTCAGGGTTTAGGGCAGCCCCAGCATTTT. Protein sequence: CAISESQGLGQPQHF.

The CDR3 loop is CASSAGTGIYEQYF. DNA for the CDR3: TGTGCCAGCAGTGCCGGGACAGGGATCTACGAGCAGTACTTC. The V gene is TRBV5-4, the J gene TRBJ2-7; 9 nucleotides align to TRBD1. The CDR3 is 14 amino acids. Trimming at V came to 5 bases and at J to 3 bases, leaving 6 bases not matched to a gene. Germline CDR1 is SGHNT and CDR2 is YYREEE (reference sequence).

The CDR3, as DNA: TGTGCCAGCAGTTTAATGACTAGCGGGATACAGTTCTTC. This codes for CASSLMTSGIQFF. J is TRBJ2-1 and V is TRBV12-3 or TRBV12-4; 11 nucleotides line up with TRBD2. This CDR3 is built from 13 residues. The V gene end was trimmed by 2 bases and the J gene end by 13 bases; junction bases not matched to a gene: 4.

This clonotype was counted ten times or more. The rearrangement uses TRBV4-2 and TRBJ2-1; D gene uncertain. The CDR3 runs to 14 residues. V was cut by 4 bases and J by 4 bases, with 11 bases left in between. The V gene's germline CDR1 is LGHNA and CDR2 YNFKEQ. The chain's CDR3 is CASSPTAEYNEQFF. The CDR3 DNA is TGTGCCAGCAGCCCGACGGCGGAGTACAATGAGCAGTTCTTC.